The TCR beta chain described here comes from a study of neurological immune-mediated disorders. Study results and caveats: Multiple sclerosis was found to have the least TCR clonal expansion, below healthy controls, and HTLV-1-associated myelopathy the most.

In its sample, this clonotype was seen a few times. What it binds is unknown. Time point reported: longitudinal time-point 3. TCRdb independently ran MiXCR on the 5' RACE reads; one entry per CDR3 protein. The table records roughly 49,000 distinct CDR3 sequences, over 9.5% of them present only once. Trimming took 0 bases from V and 0 from J, leaving 9 bases between them. Germline V gives CDR1 MNHEY, CDR2 SVGEGT. The CDR3 loop spans 16 amino acids. Sequencing used PBMCs. The chain uses TRBV6-2 or TRBV6-3 and TRBJ1-5; no reliable D call. The sequence derives from a male donor with HTLV-1-associated myelopathy (HAM/TSP). CDR3 sequence reads: CASSYSGALSNQPQHF. The DNA for the CDR3 is TGTGCCAGCAGTTACTCCGGTGCCCTTAGCAATCAGCCCCAGCATTTT.